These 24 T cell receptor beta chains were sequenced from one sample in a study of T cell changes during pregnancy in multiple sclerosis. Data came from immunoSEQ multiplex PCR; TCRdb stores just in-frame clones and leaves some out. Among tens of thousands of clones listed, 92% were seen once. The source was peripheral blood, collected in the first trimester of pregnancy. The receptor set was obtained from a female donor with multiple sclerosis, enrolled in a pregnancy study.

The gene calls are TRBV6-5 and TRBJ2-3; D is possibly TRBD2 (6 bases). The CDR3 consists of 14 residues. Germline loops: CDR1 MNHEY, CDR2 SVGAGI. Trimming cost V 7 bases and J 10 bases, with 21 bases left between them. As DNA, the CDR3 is TGTGCCAGCACCCCTTTCGGGGGATCTAATTCGCAGTATTTT. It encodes CASTPFGGSNSQYF.

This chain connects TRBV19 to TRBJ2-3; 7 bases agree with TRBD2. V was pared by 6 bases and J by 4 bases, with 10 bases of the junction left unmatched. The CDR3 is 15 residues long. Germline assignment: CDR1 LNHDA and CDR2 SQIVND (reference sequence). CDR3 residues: CASSITSDASDTQYF. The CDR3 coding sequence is TGTGCCAGTAGCATCACTAGCGATGCCTCAGATACGCAGTATTTT.

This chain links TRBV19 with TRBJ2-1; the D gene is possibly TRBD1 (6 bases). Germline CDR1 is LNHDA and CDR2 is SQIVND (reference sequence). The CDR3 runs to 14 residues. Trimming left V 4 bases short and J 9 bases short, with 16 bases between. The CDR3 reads CASSKGYRAVEQFF. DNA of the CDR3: TGTGCCAGTAGTAAGGGGTACAGGGCGGTTGAGCAGTTCTTC.

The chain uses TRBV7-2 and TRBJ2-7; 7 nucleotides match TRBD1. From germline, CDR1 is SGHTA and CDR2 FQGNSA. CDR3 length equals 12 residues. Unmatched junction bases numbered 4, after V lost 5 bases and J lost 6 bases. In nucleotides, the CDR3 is TGTGCCAGCAGCATGACAGGGTTCGAGCAGTACTTC. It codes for CASSMTGFEQYF.

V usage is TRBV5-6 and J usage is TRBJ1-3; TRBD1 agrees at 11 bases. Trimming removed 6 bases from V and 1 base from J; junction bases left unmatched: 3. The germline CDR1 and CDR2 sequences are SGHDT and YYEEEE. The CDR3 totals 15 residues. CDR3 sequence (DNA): TGTGCCAGCATCGGACAGGGGGCGTCTGGAAACACCATATATTTT. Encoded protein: CASIGQGASGNTIYF.

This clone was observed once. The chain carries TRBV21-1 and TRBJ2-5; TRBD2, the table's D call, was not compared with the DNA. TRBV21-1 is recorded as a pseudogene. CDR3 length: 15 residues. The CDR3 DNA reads TGTGCCAGCAGCAAAGGCGGGGGGATAGGAGAGACCCAGTACTTC. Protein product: CASSKGGGIGETQYF.

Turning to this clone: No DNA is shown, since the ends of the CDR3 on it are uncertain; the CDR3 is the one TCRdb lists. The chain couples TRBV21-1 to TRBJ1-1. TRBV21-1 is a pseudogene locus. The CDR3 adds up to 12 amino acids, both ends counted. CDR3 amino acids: CASCHWGLGAFF.

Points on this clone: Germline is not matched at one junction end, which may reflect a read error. CDR3 in amino acids: CASREGQGADGYTF. The DNA of the CDR3 is TGTGCCAGCAGGGAAGGACAGGGGGCTGATGGCTACACCTTC. The V and J genes are TRBV2 and TRBJ1-2, with TRBD1 matching 11 bases. The CDR3 has 14 residues. Germline V lookup: CDR1 SNHLY, CDR2 FYNNEI.

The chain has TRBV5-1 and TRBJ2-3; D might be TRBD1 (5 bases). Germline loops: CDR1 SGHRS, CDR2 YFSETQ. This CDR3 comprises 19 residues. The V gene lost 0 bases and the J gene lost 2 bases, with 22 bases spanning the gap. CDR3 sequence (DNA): TGCGCCAGCAGCTTGGATCAGGCAGGGAAATATAGTAACACAGATACGCAGTATTTT. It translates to CASSLDQAGKYSNTDTQYF.

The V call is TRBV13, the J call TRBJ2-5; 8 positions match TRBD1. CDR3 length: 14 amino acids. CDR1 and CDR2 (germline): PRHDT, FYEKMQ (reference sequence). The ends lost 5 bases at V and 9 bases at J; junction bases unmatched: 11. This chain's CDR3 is CASSQRTGWSAQYF. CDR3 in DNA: TGTGCCAGCAGCCAACGGACAGGGTGGTCGGCCCAGTACTTC.

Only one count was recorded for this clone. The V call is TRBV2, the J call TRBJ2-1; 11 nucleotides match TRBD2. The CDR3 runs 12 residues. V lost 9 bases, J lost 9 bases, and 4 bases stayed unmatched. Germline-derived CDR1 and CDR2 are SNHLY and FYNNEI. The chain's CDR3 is CARQTSGGEQFF. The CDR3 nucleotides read TGTGCCAGACAAACTAGCGGGGGTGAGCAGTTCTTC.

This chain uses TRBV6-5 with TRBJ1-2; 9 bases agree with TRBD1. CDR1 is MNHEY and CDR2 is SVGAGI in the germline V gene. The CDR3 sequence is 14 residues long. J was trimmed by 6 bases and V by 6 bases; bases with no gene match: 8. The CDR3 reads CASRKQGAMDGYTF. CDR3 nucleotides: TGTGCCAGCAGGAAACAGGGGGCAATGGATGGCTACACCTTC.

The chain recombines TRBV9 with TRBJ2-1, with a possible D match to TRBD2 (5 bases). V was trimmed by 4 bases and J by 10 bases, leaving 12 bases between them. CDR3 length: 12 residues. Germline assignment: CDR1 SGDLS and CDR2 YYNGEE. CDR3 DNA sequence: TGTGCCAGCAGCTCCCGGGATAACGAGCAGTTCTTC. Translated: CASSSRDNEQFF.

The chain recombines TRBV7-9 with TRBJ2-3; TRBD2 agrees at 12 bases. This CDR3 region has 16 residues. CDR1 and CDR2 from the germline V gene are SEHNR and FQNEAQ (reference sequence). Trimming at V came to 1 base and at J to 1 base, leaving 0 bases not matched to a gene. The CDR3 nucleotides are TGTGCCAGCAGCTTAGGACTAGCGGGGGGCACAGATACGCAGTATTTT. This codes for CASSLGLAGGTDTQYF.

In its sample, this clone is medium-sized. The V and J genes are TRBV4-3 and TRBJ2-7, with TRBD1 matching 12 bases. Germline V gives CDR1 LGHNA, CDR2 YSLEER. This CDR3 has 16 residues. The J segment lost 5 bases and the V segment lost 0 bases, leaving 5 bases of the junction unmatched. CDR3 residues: CASSQELGTGGDEQYF. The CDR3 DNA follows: TGCGCCAGCAGCCAAGAATTGGGGACAGGGGGCGACGAGCAGTACTTC.

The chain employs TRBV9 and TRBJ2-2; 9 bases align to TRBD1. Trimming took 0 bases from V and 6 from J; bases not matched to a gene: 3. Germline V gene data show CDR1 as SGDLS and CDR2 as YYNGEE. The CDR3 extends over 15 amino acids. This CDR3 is CASSVGDRVSGELFF. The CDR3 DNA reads TGTGCCAGCAGCGTAGGGGACAGGGTATCCGGGGAGCTGTTTTTT. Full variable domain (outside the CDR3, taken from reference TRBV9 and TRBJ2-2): DSGVTQTPKHLITATGQRVTLRCSPRSGDLSVYWYQQSLDQGLQFLIQYYNGEERAKGNILERFSAQQFPDLHSELNLSSLELGDSALYFCASSVGDRVSGELFFGEGSRLTVL.

This CDR3 reads CATTTIDRNYGYTF. For the CDR3, the DNA is TGTGCCACCACTACGATAGACAGGAACTATGGCTACACCTTC. This rearrangement joins TRBV15 to TRBJ1-2, with D perhaps matching TRBD1 (6 bases). Germline V gene data show CDR1 as LNHNV and CDR2 as YYDKDF (reference sequence). The CDR3 extends over 14 amino acids. With 7 bases removed from V and 2 bases from J, the gap between germline ends came to 14 bases.

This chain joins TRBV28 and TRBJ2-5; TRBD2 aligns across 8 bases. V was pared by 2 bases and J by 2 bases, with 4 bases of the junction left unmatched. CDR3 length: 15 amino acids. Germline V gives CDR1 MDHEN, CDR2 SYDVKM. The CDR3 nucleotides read TGTGCCAGCAGTTTAGTCCGCGGGGGGCAAGAGACCCAGTACTTC. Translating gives CASSLVRGGQETQYF.

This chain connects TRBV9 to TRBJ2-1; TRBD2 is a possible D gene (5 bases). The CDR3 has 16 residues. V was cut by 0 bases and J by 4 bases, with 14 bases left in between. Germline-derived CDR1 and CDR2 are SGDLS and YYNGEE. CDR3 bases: TGTGCCAGCAGCGTAGCGGGGTCCCTCCCTTACAATGAGCAGTTCTTC. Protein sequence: CASSVAGSLPYNEQFF. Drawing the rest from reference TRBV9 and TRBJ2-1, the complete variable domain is DSGVTQTPKHLITATGQRVTLRCSPRSGDLSVYWYQQSLDQGLQFLIQYYNGEERAKGNILERFSAQQFPDLHSELNLSSLELGDSALYFCASSVAGSLPYNEQFFGPGTRLTVL.

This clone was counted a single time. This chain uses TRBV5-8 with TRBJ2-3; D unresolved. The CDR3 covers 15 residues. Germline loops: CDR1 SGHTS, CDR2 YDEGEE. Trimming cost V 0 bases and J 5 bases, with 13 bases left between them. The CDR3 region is CASSLAKASGDTQYF. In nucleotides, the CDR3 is TGTGCCAGCAGCTTGGCCAAAGCGTCGGGAGATACGCAGTATTTT.

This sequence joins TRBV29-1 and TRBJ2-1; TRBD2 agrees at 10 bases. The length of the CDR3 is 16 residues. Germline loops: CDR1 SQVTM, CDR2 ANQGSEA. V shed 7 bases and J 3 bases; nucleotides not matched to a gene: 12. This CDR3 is CSATPKLAGFYNEQFF. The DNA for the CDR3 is TGCAGCGCTACTCCAAAACTAGCGGGGTTCTACAATGAGCAGTTCTTC.

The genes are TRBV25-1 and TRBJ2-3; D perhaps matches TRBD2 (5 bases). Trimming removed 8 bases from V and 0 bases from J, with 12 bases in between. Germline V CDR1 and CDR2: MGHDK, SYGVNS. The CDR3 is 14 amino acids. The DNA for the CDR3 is TGTGCCAGCTCCGGAGGCGGAAGCACAGATACGCAGTATTTT. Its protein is CASSGGGSTDTQYF.

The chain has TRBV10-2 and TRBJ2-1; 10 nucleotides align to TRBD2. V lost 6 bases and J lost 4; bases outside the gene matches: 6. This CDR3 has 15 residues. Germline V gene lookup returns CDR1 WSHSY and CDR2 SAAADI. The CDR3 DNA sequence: TGCGCCAGCAGCCAACTAGCGGGGTTATACAATGAGCAGTTCTTC. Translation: CASSQLAGLYNEQFF.

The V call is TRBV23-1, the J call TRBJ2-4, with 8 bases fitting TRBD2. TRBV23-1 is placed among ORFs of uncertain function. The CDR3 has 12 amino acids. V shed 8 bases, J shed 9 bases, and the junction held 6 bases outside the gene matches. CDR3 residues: CASRGGASIQYF. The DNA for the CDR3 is TGCGCCAGCCGGGGGGGGGCTAGCATTCAGTACTTC.